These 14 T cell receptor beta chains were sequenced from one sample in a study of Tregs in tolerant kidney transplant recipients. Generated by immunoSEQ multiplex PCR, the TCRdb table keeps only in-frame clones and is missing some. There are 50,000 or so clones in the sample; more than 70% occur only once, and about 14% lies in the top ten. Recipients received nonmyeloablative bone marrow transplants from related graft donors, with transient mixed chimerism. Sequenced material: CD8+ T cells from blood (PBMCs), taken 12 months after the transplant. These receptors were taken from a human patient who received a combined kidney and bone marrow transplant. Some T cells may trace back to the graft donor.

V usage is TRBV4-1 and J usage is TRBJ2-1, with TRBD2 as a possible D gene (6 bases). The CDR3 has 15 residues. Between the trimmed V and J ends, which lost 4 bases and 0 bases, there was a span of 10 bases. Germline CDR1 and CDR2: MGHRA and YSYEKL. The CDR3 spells CASSPKTSSYNEQFF. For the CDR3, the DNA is TGCGCCAGCAGCCCAAAGACTAGCTCCTACAATGAGCAGTTCTTC.

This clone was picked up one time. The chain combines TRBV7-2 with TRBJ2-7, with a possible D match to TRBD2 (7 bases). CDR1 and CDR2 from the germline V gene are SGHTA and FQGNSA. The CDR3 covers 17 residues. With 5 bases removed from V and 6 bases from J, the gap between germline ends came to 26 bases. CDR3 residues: CASSPGGGGAILSEQYF. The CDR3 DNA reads TGTGCCAGCAGCCCCGGAGGCGGGGGCGCGATCCTAAGCGAGCAGTACTTC.

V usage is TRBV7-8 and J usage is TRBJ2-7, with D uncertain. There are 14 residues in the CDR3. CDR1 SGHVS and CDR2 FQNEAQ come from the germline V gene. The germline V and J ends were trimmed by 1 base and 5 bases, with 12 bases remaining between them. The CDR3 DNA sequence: TGTGCCAGCAGCTTAGGAGTAGCCGCCAACGAGCAGTACTTC. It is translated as CASSLGVAANEQYF.

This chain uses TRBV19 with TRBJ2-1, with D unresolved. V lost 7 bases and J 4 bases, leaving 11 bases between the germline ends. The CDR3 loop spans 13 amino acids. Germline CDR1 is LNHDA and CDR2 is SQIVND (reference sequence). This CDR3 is CASNTAIYNEQFF. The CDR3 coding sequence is TGTGCCAGTAATACAGCTATATACAATGAGCAGTTCTTC.

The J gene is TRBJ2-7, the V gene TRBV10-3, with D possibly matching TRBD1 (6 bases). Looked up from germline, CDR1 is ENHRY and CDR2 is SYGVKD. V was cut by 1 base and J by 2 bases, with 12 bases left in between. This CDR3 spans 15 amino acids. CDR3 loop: CAISEWGQGTYEQYF. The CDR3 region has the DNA TGTGCCATCAGTGAGTGGGGGCAGGGTACCTACGAGCAGTACTTC.

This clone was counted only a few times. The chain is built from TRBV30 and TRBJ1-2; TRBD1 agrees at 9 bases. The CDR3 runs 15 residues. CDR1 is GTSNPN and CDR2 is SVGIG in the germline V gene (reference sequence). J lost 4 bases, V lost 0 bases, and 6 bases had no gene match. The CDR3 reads CAWSVAQGAVYGYTF. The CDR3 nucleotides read TGTGCCTGGAGTGTAGCACAGGGGGCGGTCTATGGCTACACCTTC.

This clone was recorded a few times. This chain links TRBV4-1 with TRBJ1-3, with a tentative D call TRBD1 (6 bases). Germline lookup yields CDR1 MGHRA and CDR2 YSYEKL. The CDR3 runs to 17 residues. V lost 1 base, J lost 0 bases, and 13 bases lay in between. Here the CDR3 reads CASSQVQGPHSGNTIYF. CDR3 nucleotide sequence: TGCGCCAGCAGCCAAGTTCAGGGGCCGCACTCTGGAAACACCATATATTTT.

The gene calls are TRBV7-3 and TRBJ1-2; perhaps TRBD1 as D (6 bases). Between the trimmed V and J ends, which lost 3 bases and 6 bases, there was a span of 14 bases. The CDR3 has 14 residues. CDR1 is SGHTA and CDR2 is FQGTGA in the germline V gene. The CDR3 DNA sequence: TGTGCCAGCAGCTTGACGGGGGGCGCCGATGGCTACACCTTC. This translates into CASSLTGGADGYTF.

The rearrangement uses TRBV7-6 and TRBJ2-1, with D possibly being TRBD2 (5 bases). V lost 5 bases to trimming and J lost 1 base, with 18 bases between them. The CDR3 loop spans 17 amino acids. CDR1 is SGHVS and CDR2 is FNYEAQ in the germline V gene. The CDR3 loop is CASSPWTSVASYNEQFF. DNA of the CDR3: TGTGCCAGCAGCCCGTGGACGTCGGTAGCGTCCTACAATGAGCAGTTCTTC.

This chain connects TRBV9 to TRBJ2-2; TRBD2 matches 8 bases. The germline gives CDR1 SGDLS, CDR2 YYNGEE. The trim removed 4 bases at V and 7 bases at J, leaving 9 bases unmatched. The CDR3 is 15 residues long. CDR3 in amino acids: CASSTTGGPGGELFF. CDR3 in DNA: TGTGCCAGCAGCACCACGGGAGGGCCCGGCGGGGAGCTGTTTTTT.

CDR3 bases: TGTGCCAGTAGTATCTGGACCGAGGGGGCCCTCCACTTT. This sequence encodes CASSIWTEGALHF. The chain has TRBV19 and TRBJ1-6, with D perhaps matching TRBD1 (6 bases). The germline V and J ends were trimmed by 3 bases and 14 bases, with 14 bases remaining between them. The CDR3 runs to 13 residues. Germline CDR1 reads LNHDA; CDR2 reads SQIVND (reference sequence).

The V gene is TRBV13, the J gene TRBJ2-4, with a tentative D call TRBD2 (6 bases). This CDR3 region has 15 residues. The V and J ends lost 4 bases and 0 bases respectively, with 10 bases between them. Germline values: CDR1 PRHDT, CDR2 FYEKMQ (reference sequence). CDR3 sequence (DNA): TGTGCCAGCAGCTCGGGACTTATAGCCAAAAACATTCAGTACTTC. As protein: CASSSGLIAKNIQYF.

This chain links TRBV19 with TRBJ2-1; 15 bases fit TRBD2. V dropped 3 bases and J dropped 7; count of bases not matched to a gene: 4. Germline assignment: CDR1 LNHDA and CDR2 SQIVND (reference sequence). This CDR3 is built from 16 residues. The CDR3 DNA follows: TGTGCCAGTAGTATTTCGGGACTAGCGGGGGGAAATGAGCAGTTCTTC. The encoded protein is CASSISGLAGGNEQFF.

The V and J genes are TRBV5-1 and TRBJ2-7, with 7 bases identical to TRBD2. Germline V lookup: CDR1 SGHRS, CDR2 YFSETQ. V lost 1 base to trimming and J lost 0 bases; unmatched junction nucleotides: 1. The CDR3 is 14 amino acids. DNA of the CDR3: TGCGCCAGCAGCTTGCCTAGCGGCTCCTACGAGCAGTACTTC. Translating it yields CASSLPSGSYEQYF.